This T cell receptor beta chain derives from a study of shared clonotypes between healthy human individuals (dated by TCRdb to 2018 to 2020). Concerning the study at large: A couple of women and a few men aged 18 to 49 years were included in the cohort. Per donor, three plates each were used for CD4 naive and CD4 memory, two for CD8 naive, and one for CD8 memory. To estimate repertoire size and how much clonotype sharing occurs between individuals, the study deeply sequenced the blood TCR repertoires of five healthy adults. Different laboratories and diverse techniques were used to prepare libraries and sequence TCR repertoires, to increase sequencing depth and limit assay-specific biases. Between about 0.94 and 8.9 billion PBMCs per donor were obtained by leukapheresis.

Using the deep immunoSEQ assay, multiplex PCR amplified TCR CDR3 regions from genomic DNA. Extracted genomic DNA from each cell subset was distributed evenly across all wells of several immunoSEQ 96-well plates, and each plate was treated as a replicate. For sorted subsets, 200 to 250 ng genomic DNA, equal to about 30,000 T cell genomes, was loaded into each replicate PCR. Purified libraries were measured with a Qubit 3.0 fluorometer, size-checked on a Bioanalyzer 2100, and measured again with the KAPA Library Quantification kit. Each immunoSEQ 96-well plate was sequenced on its own single-read 150-cycle Illumina NextSeq 550 flow cell. Under the source paper's analysis protocol: Because the immunoSEQ output held only junctional sequences and lacked quality scores, the filtering could not match the filtering applied to full-length reads. Sequences were annotated with PyIR, a Python wrapper for IgBLAST v1.9, and V/J genes and CDR3 were assigned using IMGT germline references. Any read was removed if the V/J assignment was weak (E-value above 1e-6), the CDR3 was missing, or the read contained stop codons, out-of-frame junctions, or ambiguous translated residues. A V3J clonotype was defined by an identical inferred V gene, J gene, and CDR3 amino acid sequence. The percentage overlap between two repertoires was calculated by dividing the number of shared unique clonotypes by the size of the smaller repertoire. RTK rarefaction, the Chao1 estimator, and Recon v2.1 estimates of unobserved clonotypes were used to assess repertoire richness. Generation probabilities for all TCRbeta clonotypes obtained by the gDNA method from a handful of donors were computed using OLGA. Drawn from immuneACCESS, this table holds only the in-frame rearrangements with V and J called that TCRdb kept. Clones are partly lost; checked studies trace under half to an unresolved V gene and leave the rest unexplained. D and trimming were read from the DNA, whereas the V and J calls and clone size are those reported in that table. The sample has roughly 2.5 million clones on record, just over 90% of them singletons. About 0.13% of the sample is taken by the ten largest.

To note about this clone: Its recognized antigen is unknown. No base quality values were provided; no much bigger clone lies one nucleotide off.

The CDR3 sequence holds 12 residues, the cysteine and phenylalanine included. The only DNA kept is the CDR3, 36 bases in frame from the first base. Donors were healthy HIV-negative adults with no recently reported acute infections or vaccinations. Every donor was a Caucasian adult living in Nashville, Tennessee, USA. CD4+ T cells were enriched through magnetic negative selection, after which naive cells were positively selected on CD45RA and the remaining negative fraction served as the memory subset. Blood was obtained by leukapheresis, after which PBMCs were separated by Ficoll-Histopaque density gradient centrifugation and cryopreserved in liquid nitrogen vapor phase. Purity and quantity of every magnetically sorted T cell population were checked by analytical flow cytometry. Each sorted fraction had its genomic DNA isolated and then quantified by UV absorbance on a Nanodrop 2000c. What the study reported, not specific to this receptor: Based on pairwise subsampling, the degree of clonotype sharing among donors was expected to be affected by sequencing depth. Naive subsets generally had larger estimated clonotype richness than memory subsets. Roughly 5.2% of naive CD4, 3% to 3.5% of naive CD8, approximately 2.2% of memory CD4, and 0.4% of memory CD8 clonotypes were shared across a few donors. Because the study included only a small number of donors, the genetic and exposure-history diversity represented was limited. Sampling was limited to blood, and TCR repertoires in tissue likely differ from TCR repertoires in blood. Higher generation probabilities were observed for clonotypes shared by all four sorted-subset donors than for non-shared clonotypes. Rarefaction of sorted-subset datasets indicated incomplete sequencing despite the large sequencing depth.

The chain joins TRBV12-2 to TRBJ2-1. TRBV12-2 is a documented pseudogene. The sequenced sample consisted of naive CD4+ T cells sorted from blood. In light of the paper, this sample's cell subset or site label describes: CD45RA+ positively selected. The sequence came from a man aged 18 to 29 in good health. The encoded CDR3 is CASRGVVDEQFF. The sequence in DNA is TGTGCAAGTCGCGGGGTGGTCGATGAGCAGTTCTTC.